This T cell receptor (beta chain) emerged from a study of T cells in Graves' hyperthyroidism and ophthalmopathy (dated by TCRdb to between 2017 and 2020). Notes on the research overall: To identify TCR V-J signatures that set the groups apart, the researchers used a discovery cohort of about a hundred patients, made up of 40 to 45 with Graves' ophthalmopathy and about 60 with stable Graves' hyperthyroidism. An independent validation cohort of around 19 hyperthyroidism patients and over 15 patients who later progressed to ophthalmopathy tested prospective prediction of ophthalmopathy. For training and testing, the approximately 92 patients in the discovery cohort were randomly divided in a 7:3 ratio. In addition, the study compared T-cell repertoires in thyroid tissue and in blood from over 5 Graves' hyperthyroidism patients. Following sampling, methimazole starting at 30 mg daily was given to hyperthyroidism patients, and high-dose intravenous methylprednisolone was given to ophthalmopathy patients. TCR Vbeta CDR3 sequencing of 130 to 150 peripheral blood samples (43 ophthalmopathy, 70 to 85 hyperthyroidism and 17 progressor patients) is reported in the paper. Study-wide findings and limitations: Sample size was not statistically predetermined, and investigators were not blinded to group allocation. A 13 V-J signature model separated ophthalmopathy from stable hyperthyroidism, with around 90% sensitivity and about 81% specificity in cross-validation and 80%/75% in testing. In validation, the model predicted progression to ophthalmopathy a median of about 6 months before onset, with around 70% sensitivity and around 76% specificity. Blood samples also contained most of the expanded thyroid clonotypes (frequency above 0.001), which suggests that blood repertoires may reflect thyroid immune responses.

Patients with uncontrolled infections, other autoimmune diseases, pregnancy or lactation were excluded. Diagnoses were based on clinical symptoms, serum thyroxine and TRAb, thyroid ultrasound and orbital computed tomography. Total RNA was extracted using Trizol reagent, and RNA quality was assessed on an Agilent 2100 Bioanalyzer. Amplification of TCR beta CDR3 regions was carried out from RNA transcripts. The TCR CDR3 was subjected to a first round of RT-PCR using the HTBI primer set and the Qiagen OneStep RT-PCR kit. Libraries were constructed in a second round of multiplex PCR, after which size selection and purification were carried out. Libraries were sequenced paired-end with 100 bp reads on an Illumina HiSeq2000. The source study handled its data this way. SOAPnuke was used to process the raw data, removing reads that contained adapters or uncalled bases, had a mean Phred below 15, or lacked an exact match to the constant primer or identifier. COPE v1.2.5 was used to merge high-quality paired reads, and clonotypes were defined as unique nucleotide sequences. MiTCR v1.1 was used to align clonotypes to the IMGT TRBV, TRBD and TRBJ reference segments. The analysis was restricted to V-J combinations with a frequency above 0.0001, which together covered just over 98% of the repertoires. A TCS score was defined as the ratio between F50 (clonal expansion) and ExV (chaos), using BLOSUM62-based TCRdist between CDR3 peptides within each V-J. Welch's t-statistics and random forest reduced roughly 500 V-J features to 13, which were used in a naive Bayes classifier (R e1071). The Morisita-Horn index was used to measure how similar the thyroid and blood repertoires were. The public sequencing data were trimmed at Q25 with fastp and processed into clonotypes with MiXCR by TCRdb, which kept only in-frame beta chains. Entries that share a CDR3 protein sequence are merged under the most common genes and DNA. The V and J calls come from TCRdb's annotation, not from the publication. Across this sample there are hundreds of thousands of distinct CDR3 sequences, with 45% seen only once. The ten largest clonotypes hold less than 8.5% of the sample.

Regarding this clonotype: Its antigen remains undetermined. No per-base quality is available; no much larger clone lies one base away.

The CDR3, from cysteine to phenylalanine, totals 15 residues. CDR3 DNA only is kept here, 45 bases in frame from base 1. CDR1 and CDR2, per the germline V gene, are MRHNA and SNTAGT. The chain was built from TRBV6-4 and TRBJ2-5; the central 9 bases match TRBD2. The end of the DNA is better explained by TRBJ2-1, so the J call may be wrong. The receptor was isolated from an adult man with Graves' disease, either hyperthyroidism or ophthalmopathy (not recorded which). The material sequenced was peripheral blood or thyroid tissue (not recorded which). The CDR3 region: CASSGWAGGPYEQFF. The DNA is TGTGCCAGCAGTGGATGGGCGGGAGGGCCTTATGAGCAGTTCTTC.